The T cell receptor beta chain under discussion was sequenced for a study of T cell responses to AZD1222 COVID-19 vaccine. A remark on this clone: The antigen is not known.

From germline, CDR1 is SGHRS and CDR2 YFSETQ. The CDR3 covers 15 residues. V dropped 0 bases and J dropped 0 bases, with 8 bases sitting between them. General study results and limits: No day 14 peak samples; only post-peak repertoires were characterized. The sample set comprised mostly white British donors with more females, and clonal diversity was possibly underestimated. Nearly half of unique spike-specific TCRs reportedly avoided B.1.351 and B.1.1.7 mutated regions. Distributed over spike, vaccine-associated CD4 TCRs predominated at 160-218 and 743-854.

The repertoire was sequenced with immunoSEQ multiplex PCR; TCRdb's copy has only in-frame clones and lacks some. In the table there are roughly 140,000 clones, 80% to 90% of which are singletons. The sample in question was peripheral blood, obtained on day 0 of AZD1222 vaccination. The clonotype comes from an adult in good health. The chain carries TRBV5-1 and TRBJ2-3; tentative D call: TRBD1 (6 bases). CDR3 sequence reads: CASSLERGSTDTQYF. CDR3 in DNA: TGCGCCAGCAGCTTGGAAAGGGGGAGCACAGATACGCAGTATTTT.